This T cell receptor beta chain was recorded in a study of radiation and T cells in renal cell carcinoma. Broader study findings: From baseline, blood top tumor clonotypes peaked at 2 weeks post-radiation.

There are 14 residues in the CDR3. The germline CDR1 and CDR2 sequences are LNHDA and SQIVND (reference sequence). The ends were cut back, 2 bases at V and 4 bases at J, with 11 bases in the middle. Time point: blood 4 weeks post-SBRT, at nephrectomy. Treatment reported: 15 Gy SBRT to primary tumor, nephrectomy 4 weeks later. Nephrectomy followed 15 Gy stereotactic body radiation by 4 weeks. The patient's renal cell carcinoma had clear cell pathology. Sequencing was performed with immunoSEQ multiplex PCR; in TCRdb, only in-frame clones are kept and a portion is missing. Of roughly 58,000 clones detected, more than 60% appear once; the ten largest clones hold approximately 6.6%. By share, this clone ranks as medium-sized (0.01 to 0.1%). Its antigen is not identified. Different DNA sequences within this sample yield the same CDR3.

This TCR was recovered from a man in his 60s with renal cell carcinoma. The sample here was blood, taken from a patient whose treatment included radiotherapy and nephrectomy. The genes are TRBV19 and TRBJ1-1; tentative D call: TRBD1 (6 bases). CDR3 in amino acids: CASSIRDTRTEAFF. Here the CDR3 DNA reads TGTGCCAGTAGTATACGGGACACACGCACTGAAGCTTTCTTT.